These T cell receptor beta chains were read from a single sample in a study of PD-1 blockade in mismatch repair-deficient tumors. Profiling relied on immunoSEQ multiplex PCR, and the TCRdb table lists in-frame clones only, not all of them. The sample carries 35,000 to 40,000 clones, 70% to 80% recorded once. The sample was peripheral blood, taken 4 weeks after starting pembrolizumab. These receptors all come from an adult with mismatch repair-deficient cancer. CDR3s include the opening cysteine and the closing phenylalanine or tryptophan. A D gene is named only where the DNA matches it firmly. Clone size is not always given. Where it is, it says once, few, many or a class for expanded clones.

abundance	d_gene	v_gene	j_gene	CDR3nt	CDR3aa
NA	TRBD1	TRBV14	TRBJ2-7	TGTGCCAGCAGCCGCATGACAGGGTTGGATTCCTACGAGCAGTACTTC	CASSRMTGLDSYEQYF
NA	NA	TRBV19	TRBJ2-5	TGTGCCAGTAGTATGGCCAAGGGAGAGACCCAGTACTTC	CASSMAKGETQYF
few	TRBD1	TRBV5-1	TRBJ2-1	TGCGCCAGCAACACCCTGGGGACAGGGGCGTACAATGAGCAGTTCTTC	CASNTLGTGAYNEQFF
NA	NA	TRBV28	TRBJ2-4	TGTGCCAGCAGTCGCCTCGGGACTGCGGCCAAAAACATTCAGTACTTC	CASSRLGTAAKNIQYF
NA	NA	TRBV7-9	TRBJ2-5	TGTGCCAGCACCCTGACAGCTCACCGCCAAGAGACCCAGTACTTC	CASTLTAHRQETQYF
NA	TRBD2	TRBV19	TRBJ2-1	TGTGCCAGTAGCCACTTAGCGGGAGAGAGGCATGATGAGCAGTTCTTC	CASSHLAGERHDEQFF
NA	NA	TRBV19	TRBJ2-1	TGTGCCAGTAGTATAGGCTTCCCAGGAGAGCAGTTCTTC	CASSIGFPGEQFF
NA	NA	TRBV27	TRBJ1-5	TGTGCCAGCAGCCCACCGGGATGGGGCAATCAGCCCCAGCATTTT	CASSPPGWGNQPQHF
NA	TRBD2	TRBV10-3	TRBJ2-7	TGTGCCATCAGTGACCCCGGGACTAGCGGGGTCACCTACGAGCAGTACTTC	CAISDPGTSGVTYEQYF
NA	NA	TRBV5-1	TRBJ1-1	TGCGCCAGCAGCTTGACGACAGTCGAGGTAACTGAAGCTTTCTTT	CASSLTTVEVTEAFF
NA	NA	TRBV28	TRBJ2-4	TGTGCCAGCAGTTTAGGTCTCCGAACAGGGCCGTTAGCCAAAAACATTCAGTACTTC	CASSLGLRTGPLAKNIQYF
NA	NA	TRBV5-4	TRBJ1-2	TGTGCCAGCAGCTGGGCCGGGGCAGTCTATGGCTACACCTTC	CASSWAGAVYGYTF
NA	NA	TRBV2	TRBJ2-3	TGTGCCAGCAGTGATGAGCGGGGCACAGATACGCAGTATTTT	CASSDERGTDTQYF
NA	NA	TRBV4-2	TRBJ2-7	TGTGCCAGCAGCCAAGCTATTGAGGGGGCGGGAGACGTAAGGGAGCAGTACTTC	CASSQAIEGAGDVREQYF
NA	NA	TRBV4-3	TRBJ1-5	TGCGCCAGCAGCCAGGCAGCTTATAGCAATCAGCCCCAGCATTTT	CASSQAAYSNQPQHF
NA	NA	TRBV10-3	TRBJ1-1	TGTGCCATCAGTGAGACGATAGGCAGGGAAGCTTTCTTT	CAISETIGREAFF
NA	TRBD2	TRBV4-1	TRBJ2-3	TGCGCCAGCAGCCACACCCCGGGACTAGAGGTCACAGATACGCAGTATTTT	CASSHTPGLEVTDTQYF
NA	TRBD2	TRBV19	TRBJ2-1	TGTGCCAGTAGAAATAGGGTGACTAGCGGGAGGAACAATGAGCAGTTCTTC	CASRNRVTSGRNNEQFF
NA	NA	TRBV15	TRBJ2-3	TGTGCCACCAGCAGAGGGGATTCACACACAGATACGCAGTATTTT	CATSRGDSHTDTQYF
NA	TRBD1	TRBV19	TRBJ1-5	TGTGCCAGTAGTTGGGGGGACAGGGGTGACAATCAGCCCCAGCATTTT	CASSWGDRGDNQPQHF
NA	NA	TRBV5-1	TRBJ2-7	TGCGCCAGCAGCTTAGACTTCTCGGGCGAGCAGTACTTC	CASSLDFSGEQYF
once	NA	TRBV27	TRBJ1-2	TGTGCCAGCAGTTTAATCGGGGGGGTCGACGGGGGCTACACCTTC	CASSLIGGVDGGYTF
NA	NA	TRBV13	TRBJ2-5	TGTGCCAGCAGCGCGCACCTCCATCAGCAAGAGACCCAGTACTTC	CASSAHLHQQETQYF
NA	NA	TRBV5-4	TRBJ2-1	TGTGCCAGCAGCCCAGGGACCCTCAGGGGGGGTGAGCAGTTCTTC	CASSPGTLRGGEQFF
NA	NA	TRBV6-5	TRBJ2-7	TGTGCCAGCAGTTACTCGGGTAATTACGAGCAGTACTTC	CASSYSGNYEQYF
NA	NA	TRBV11-1	TRBJ2-2	TGTGCCAGCAGCTTAGCGCTTGGTTGGGGGGAGCTGTTTTTT	CASSLALGWGELFF
NA	NA	TRBV19	TRBJ2-5	TGTGCCAGTAGTATGATGGGGGAAGAGACCCAGTACTTC	CASSMMGEETQYF
NA	TRBD1	TRBV4-1	TRBJ2-4	TGCGCCAGCAGCCAAGTCCTTCGGACAGGGGGGAACATTCAGTACTTC	CASSQVLRTGGNIQYF
NA	TRBD1	TRBV9	TRBJ2-7	TGTGCCAGCAGCGTAGGACAGGGGGCTTTCTTCGAGCAGTACTTC	CASSVGQGAFFEQYF
NA	TRBD1	TRBV11-2	TRBJ2-7	TGTGCCAGCACCCCATCAGGGGGTATCTACGAGCAGTACTTC	CASTPSGGIYEQYF
NA	NA	TRBV28	TRBJ1-3	TGTGCCAGCAGCCTACAGGCGTTTACTGGAAACACCATATATTTT	CASSLQAFTGNTIYF
NA	NA	TRBV10-1	TRBJ1-2	TGCGCCAGCAGGAGAAGAAGGGATGGCTACACCTTC	CASRRRRDGYTF
NA	TRBD1	TRBV9	TRBJ2-7	TGTGCCAGCAGCGTAGGAGGGGGCGATTACGAGCAGTACTTC	CASSVGGGDYEQYF
NA	NA	TRBV4-3	TRBJ2-3	TGCGCCAGCAGCCAAGAGAGCACAGATACGCAGTATTTT	CASSQESTDTQYF
NA	NA	TRBV7-6	TRBJ2-1	TGTGCCAGCAGCCCTGAAGGAGGGGGAGTCAGTGATGAGCAGTTCTTC	CASSPEGGGVSDEQFF
NA	NA	TRBV12-2	TRBJ2-7	TGTGCAAGTCGCTTCAGGGGAGGCTACGAGCAGTACTTC	CASRFRGGYEQYF
NA	NA	TRBV28	TRBJ1-5	TGTGCCAGCAGTTTTGACATTACGGGAAATCAGCCCCAGCATTTT	CASSFDITGNQPQHF
NA	NA	TRBV6-6	TRBJ2-4	TGTGCCAGCAGTTACAGGACATCAGCCAAAAACATTCAGTACTTC	CASSYRTSAKNIQYF
NA	NA	TRBV11-3	TRBJ2-3	TGTGCCAGCAGCTTATGGGCCACAGATACGCAGTATTTT	CASSLWATDTQYF